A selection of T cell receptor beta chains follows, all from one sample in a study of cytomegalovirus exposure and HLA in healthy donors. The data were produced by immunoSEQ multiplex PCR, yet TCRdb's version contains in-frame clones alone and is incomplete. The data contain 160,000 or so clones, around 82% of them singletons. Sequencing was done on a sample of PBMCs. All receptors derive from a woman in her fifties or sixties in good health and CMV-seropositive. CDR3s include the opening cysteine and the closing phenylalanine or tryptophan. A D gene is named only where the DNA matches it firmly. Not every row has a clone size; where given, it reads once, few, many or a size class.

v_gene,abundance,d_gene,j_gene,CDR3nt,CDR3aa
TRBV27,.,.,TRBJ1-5,TGTGCCAGCAGTCCCTCGGGGGTCGGTCAGCCCCAGCATTTT,CASSPSGVGQPQHF
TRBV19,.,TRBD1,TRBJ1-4,TGTGCCAGTAGGCAGGGGGCGCTGGGTGAAAAACTGTTTTTT,CASRQGALGEKLFF
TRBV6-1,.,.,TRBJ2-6,TGTGCCAGCAGTGAAAGCCCCGGAGGGGACCGCTCTGGGGCCAACGTCCTGACTTTC,CASSESPGGDRSGANVLTF
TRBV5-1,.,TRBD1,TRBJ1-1,TGCGCCAGCAGCATAGGACAGGGGGCAGCGGGAGCTTTCTTT,CASSIGQGAAGAFF
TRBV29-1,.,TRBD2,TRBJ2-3,TGCAGCGGAACTAGCGGGGGGGGGACGCAGTATTTT,CSGTSGGGTQYF
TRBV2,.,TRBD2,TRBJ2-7,TGTGCCAGCAGTGAACTAGCGGGGGATAACGAGCAGTACTTC,CASSELAGDNEQYF
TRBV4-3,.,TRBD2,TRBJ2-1,TGCGCCAGCAGCAAAGGACTAGCGGGCGGATCGTCCAATGAGCAGTTCTTC,CASSKGLAGGSSNEQFF
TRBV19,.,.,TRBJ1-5,TGTGCCAGTAGTAGACAGGATTATAGCAATCAGCCCCAGCATTTT,CASSRQDYSNQPQHF
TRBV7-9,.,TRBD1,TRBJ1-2,TGTGCCAGCAGCTCGGGACAGGGGGGGAACTATGGCTACACCTTC,CASSSGQGGNYGYTF
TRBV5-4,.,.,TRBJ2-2,TGTGCCAGCAGCTTGGCCGGCCAACGGGTGGGTTACGGCACCGGGGAGCTGTTTTTT,CASSLAGQRVGYGTGELFF
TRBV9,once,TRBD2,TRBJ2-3,TGTGCCAGCAGCGCCGAGGGAACTAGCGGGGGGGATTTCACAGATACGCAGTATTTT,CASSAEGTSGGDFTDTQYF
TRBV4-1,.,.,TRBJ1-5,TGCGCCAGCAGCCACTCAGGGAGCAATCAGCCCCAGCATTTT,CASSHSGSNQPQHF
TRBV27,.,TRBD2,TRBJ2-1,TGTGCCAGCAGTCGGACTAGCGGGGGGTACAATGAGCAGTTCTTC,CASSRTSGGYNEQFF
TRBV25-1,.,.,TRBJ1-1,TGTGCCAGCAGTGCCGTTACAGGGATGAACACTGAAGCTTTCTTT,CASSAVTGMNTEAFF
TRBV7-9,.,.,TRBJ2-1,TGTGCCAGCAGCTTACGTGGGGGGACCTACAATGAGCAGTTCTTC,CASSLRGGTYNEQFF
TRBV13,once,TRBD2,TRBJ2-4,TGTGCCAGCAGCTTTAACGGGAGGCGGTCGTCAGACATTCAGTACTTC,CASSFNGRRSSDIQYF
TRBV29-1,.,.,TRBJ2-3,TGCAGCGTTCTTTCCACAGATACGCAGTATTTT,CSVLSTDTQYF
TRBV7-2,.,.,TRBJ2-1,TGTGCCAGCAGCTCCTTTAAAGCGGGCCCCCGCGATGAGCAGTTCTTC,CASSSFKAGPRDEQFF
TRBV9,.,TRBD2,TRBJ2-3,TGTGCCAGCAGCTTGACTAGCGGGGCAGATACGCAGTATTTT,CASSLTSGADTQYF
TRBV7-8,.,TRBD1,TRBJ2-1,TGTGCCAGCAGCCTGGACAGGCTCAATGAGCAGTTCTTC,CASSLDRLNEQFF
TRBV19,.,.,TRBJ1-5,TGTGCCAGTACTGGCCAAAATCAGCCCCAGCATTTT,CASTGQNQPQHF
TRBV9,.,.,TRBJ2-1,TGTGCCAGCAGCGCCGGGGACTACAATGAGCAGTTCTTC,CASSAGDYNEQFF
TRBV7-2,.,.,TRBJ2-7,TGTGCCAGCAGCTTAGCGACAGGACGGAGCTCCTACGAGCAGTACTTC,CASSLATGRSSYEQYF
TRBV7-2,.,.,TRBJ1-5,TGTGCCAGCAGCTTAGCGGGGGGGGGCAATCAGCCCCAGCATTTT,CASSLAGGGNQPQHF
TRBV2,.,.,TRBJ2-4,TGTGCCAGCAGTGAAGCTATCGGACGGACTATCAAAAACATTCAGTACTTC,CASSEAIGRTIKNIQYF
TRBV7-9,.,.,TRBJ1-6,TGTGCCAGCAGCCCCGGGGGGGGGTCACCCCTCCACTTT,CASSPGGGSPLHF
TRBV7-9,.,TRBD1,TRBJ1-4,TGTGCCAGCAGCTCGGACAGGTCGGGGGAAAAACTGTTTTTT,CASSSDRSGEKLFF
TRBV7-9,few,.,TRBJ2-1,TGTTCCAGCAGCCGTATGCCGATGTCAGGGACTTCCTACAATGAGCAGTTCTTC,CSSSRMPMSGTSYNEQFF
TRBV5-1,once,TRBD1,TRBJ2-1,TGCGCCAGCAGGCGGACCCCAGGGGGAACGGAGGCCAATGAGCAGTTCTTC,CASRRTPGGTEANEQFF
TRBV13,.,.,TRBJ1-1,TGTGCCAGCAGCTTAGACAGGGTTGTGGAAACTGAAGCTTTCTTT,CASSLDRVVETEAFF
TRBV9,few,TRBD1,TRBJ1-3,TGTGCCAGCAGTCTCGGGACAGGGGTCCCTGGAAACACCATATATTTT,CASSLGTGVPGNTIYF
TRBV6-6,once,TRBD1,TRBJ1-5,TGTGCCAGCGAGGGACAGGGGGCGAGGGAGCCCCAGCATTTT,CASEGQGAREPQHF